This T cell receptor beta chain was obtained from a study of cytomegalovirus exposure and HLA in healthy donors. Regarding the study as a whole: In a later analysis, donors in an Asian-associated ancestry cluster reportedly had fewer N-insertions in productive TCRs than the cohort mean. Specific recognition of CMV antigens was confirmed in vitro for a few chains (all CMV-associated).

This PCR relied on a set of 60 Vbeta primers and 13 Jbeta primers. This table comes from immunoSEQ multiplex PCR, and its TCRdb copy is limited to in-frame clones, with some not included. The table records about 76,000 clones, 60% to 75% of them present only once. This clone occurred a few times. Its antigen is undetermined. Within the sample, other DNA sequences also encode this same CDR3. The V end lost 7 bases, the J end lost 2 bases, and 11 bases lay between the germline ends. The CDR3 sequence is 12 residues long. CDR1 is GTSNPN, CDR2 SVGIG, per germline (reference sequence). V and J are TRBV30 and TRBJ1-2; D uncertain. The sequence was obtained from a woman in her forties in good health and CMV-seropositive. Sequenced sample: PBMCs. The CDR3 region has the DNA TGTGCCTCCCCCGGCGGAAACTATGGCTACACCTTC. Protein sequence: CASPGGNYGYTF.